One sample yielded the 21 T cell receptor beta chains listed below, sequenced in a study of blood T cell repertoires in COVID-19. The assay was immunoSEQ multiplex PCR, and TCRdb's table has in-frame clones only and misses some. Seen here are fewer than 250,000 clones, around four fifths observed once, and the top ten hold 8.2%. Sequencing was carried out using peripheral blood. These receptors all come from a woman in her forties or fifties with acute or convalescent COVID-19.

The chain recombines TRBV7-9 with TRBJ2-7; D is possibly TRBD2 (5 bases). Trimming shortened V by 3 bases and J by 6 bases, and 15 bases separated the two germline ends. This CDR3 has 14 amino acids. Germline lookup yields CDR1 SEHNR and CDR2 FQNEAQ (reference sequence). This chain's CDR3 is CASSLTGVGLEQYF. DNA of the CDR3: TGTGCCAGCAGCTTGACCGGGGTCGGGCTCGAGCAGTACTTC.

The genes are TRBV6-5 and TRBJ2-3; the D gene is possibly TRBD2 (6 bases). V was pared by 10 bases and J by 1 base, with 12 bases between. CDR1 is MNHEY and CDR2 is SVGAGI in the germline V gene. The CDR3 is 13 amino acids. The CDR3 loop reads CATGEDGTDTQYF. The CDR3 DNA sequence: TGTGCCACCGGGGAGGATGGCACAGATACGCAGTATTTT.

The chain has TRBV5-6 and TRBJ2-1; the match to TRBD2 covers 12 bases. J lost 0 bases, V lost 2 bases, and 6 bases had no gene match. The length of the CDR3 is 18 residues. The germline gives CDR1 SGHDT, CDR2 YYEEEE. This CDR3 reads CASSFGTSGPSSYNEQFF. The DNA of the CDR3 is TGTGCCAGCAGCTTCGGGACTAGCGGGCCCAGCTCCTACAATGAGCAGTTCTTC. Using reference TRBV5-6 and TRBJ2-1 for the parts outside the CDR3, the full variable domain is DAGVTQSPTHLIKTRGQQVTLRCSPKSGHDTVSWYQQALGQGPQFIFQYYEEEERQRGNFPDRFSGHQFPNYSSELNVNALLLGDSALYLCASSFGTSGPSSYNEQFFGPGTRLTVL.

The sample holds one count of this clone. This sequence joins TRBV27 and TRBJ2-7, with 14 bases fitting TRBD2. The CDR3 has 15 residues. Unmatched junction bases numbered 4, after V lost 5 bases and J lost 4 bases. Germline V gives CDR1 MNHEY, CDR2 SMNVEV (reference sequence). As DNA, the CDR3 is TGTGCCAGCAGTGTCGGACTAGCGGGAGGATACGAGCAGTACTTC. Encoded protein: CASSVGLAGGYEQYF.

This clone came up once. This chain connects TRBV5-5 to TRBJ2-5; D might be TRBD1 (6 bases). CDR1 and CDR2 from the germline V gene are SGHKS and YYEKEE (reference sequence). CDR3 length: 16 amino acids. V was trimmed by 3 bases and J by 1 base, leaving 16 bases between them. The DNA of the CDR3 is TGTGCCAGCAGCTCGATCCGACCACAGGGCCAAGAGACCCAGTACTTC. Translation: CASSSIRPQGQETQYF.

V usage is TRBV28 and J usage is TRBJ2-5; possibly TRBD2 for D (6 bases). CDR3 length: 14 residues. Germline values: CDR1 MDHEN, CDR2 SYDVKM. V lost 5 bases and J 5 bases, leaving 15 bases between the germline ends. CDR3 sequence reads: CASSKEGVVETQYF. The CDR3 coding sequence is TGTGCCAGCAGTAAGGAGGGAGTGGTGGAGACCCAGTACTTC.

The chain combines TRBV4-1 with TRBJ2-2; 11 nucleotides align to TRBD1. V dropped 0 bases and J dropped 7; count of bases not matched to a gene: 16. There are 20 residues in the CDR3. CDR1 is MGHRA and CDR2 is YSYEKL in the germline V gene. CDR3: CASSQEDGQGALVTVGELFF. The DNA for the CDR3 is TGCGCCAGCAGCCAAGAGGACGGACAGGGGGCACTAGTTACGGTCGGGGAGCTGTTTTTT.

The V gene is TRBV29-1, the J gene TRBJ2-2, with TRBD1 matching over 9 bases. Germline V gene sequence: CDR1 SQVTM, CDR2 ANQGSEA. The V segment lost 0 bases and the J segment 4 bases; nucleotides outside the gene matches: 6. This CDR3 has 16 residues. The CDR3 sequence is CSVEDLGTGSTGELFF. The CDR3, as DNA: TGCAGCGTTGAAGATCTTGGGACAGGGTCCACCGGGGAGCTGTTTTTT.

This CDR3 reads CASSPGGTSASYEQYF. The CDR3 bases are TGTGCCAGCTCACCAGGTGGGACTAGCGCATCCTACGAGCAGTACTTC. The rearrangement uses TRBV18 and TRBJ2-7, with 10 bases that match TRBD2. CDR3 length equals 16 residues. CDR1 is KGHSH, CDR2 LQKENI, per germline. Trimming removed 2 bases from V and 1 base from J; junction bases left unmatched: 5.

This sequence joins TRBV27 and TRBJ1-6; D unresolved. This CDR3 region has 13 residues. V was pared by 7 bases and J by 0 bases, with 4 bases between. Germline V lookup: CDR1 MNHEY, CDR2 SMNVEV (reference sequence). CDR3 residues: CASTSSYNSPLHF. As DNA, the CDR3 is TGTGCCAGCACCAGCTCCTATAATTCACCCCTCCACTTT.

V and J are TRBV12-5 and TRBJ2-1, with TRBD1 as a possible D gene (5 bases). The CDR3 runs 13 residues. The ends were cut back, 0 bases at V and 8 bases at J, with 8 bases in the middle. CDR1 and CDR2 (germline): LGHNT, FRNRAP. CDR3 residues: CASGLVPGYEQFF. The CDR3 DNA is TGTGCTAGTGGTTTGGTACCAGGGTATGAGCAGTTCTTC.

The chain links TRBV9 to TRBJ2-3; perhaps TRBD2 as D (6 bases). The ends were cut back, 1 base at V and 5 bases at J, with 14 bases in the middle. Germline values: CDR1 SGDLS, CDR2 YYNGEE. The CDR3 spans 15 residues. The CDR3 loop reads CASSVLGTEGDTQYF. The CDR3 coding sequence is TGTGCCAGCAGCGTACTTGGGACTGAGGGAGATACGCAGTATTTT.

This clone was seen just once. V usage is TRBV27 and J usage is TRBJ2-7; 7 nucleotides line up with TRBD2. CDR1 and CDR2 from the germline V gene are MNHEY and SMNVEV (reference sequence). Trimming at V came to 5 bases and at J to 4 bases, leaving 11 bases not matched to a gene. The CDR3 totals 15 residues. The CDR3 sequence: CASSALGGRSYEQYF. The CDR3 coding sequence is TGTGCCAGCAGTGCCCTTGGCGGGAGATCTTACGAGCAGTACTTC.

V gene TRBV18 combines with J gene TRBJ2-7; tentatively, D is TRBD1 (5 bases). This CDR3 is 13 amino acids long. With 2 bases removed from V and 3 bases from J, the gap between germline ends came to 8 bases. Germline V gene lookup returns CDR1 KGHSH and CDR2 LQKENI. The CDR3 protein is CASSPSGNYEQYF. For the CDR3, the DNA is TGTGCCAGCTCACCATCAGGGAACTACGAGCAGTACTTC.

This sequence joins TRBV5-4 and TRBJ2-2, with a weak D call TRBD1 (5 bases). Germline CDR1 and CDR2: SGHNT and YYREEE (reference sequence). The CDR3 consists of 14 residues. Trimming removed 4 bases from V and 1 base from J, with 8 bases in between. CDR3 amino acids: CASSPGQNTGELFF. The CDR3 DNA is TGTGCCAGCAGCCCCGGACAGAACACCGGGGAGCTGTTTTTT.

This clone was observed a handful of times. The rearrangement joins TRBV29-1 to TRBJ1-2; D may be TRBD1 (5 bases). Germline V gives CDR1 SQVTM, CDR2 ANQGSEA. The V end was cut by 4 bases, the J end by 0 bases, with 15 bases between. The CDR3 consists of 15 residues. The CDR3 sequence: CSVGQGRGSNYGYTF. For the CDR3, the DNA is TGCAGCGTTGGCCAGGGAAGGGGCTCTAACTATGGCTACACCTTC.

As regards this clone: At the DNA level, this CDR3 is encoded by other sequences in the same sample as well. The CDR3 loop reads CASSLVPGGHNEQFF. The CDR3 DNA follows: TGCGCCAGCAGCTTGGTTCCGGGAGGGCATAATGAGCAGTTCTTC. The J gene is TRBJ2-1, the V gene TRBV5-1; 8 bases line up with TRBD2. Germline lookup yields CDR1 SGHRS and CDR2 YFSETQ. Unmatched junction bases numbered 6, after V lost 0 bases and J lost 7 bases. The length of the CDR3 is 15 residues.

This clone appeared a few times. The CDR3 spells CASSDSGTSDNSPLHF. CDR3 in DNA: TGTGCCAGTAGTGACTCCGGGACATCCGATAATTCACCCCTCCACTTT. This chain links TRBV19 with TRBJ1-6; D perhaps matches TRBD1 (6 bases). V lost 5 bases to trimming and J lost 5 bases, with 16 bases between them. Per the germline V gene, CDR1 is LNHDA and CDR2 is SQIVND (reference sequence). The CDR3 spans 16 residues. The full variable domain, completed using reference TRBV19 and TRBJ1-6, is DGGITQSPKYLFRKEGQNVTLSCEQNLNHDAMYWYRQDPGQGLRLIYYSQIVNDFQKGDIAEGYSVSREKKESFPLTVTSAQKNPTAFYLCASSDSGTSDNSPLHFGNGTRLTVT.

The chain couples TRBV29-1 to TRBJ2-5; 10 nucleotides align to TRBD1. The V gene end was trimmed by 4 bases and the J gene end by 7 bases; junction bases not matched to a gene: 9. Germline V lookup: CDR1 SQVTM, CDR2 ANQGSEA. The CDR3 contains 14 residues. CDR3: CSVVSGTGVGTQYF. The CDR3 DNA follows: TGCAGCGTTGTATCTGGGACAGGGGTAGGGACCCAGTACTTC.

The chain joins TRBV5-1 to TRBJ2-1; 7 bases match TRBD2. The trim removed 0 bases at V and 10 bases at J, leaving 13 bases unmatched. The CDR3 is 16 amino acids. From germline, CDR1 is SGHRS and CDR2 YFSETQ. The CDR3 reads CASSLVTGEGLREQFF. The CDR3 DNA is TGCGCCAGCAGCTTGGTAACGGGGGAGGGCCTACGGGAGCAGTTCTTC.

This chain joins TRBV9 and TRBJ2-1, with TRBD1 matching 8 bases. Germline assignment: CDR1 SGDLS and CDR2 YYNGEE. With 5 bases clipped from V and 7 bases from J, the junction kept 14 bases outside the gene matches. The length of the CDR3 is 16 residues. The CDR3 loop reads CASSTRDRSPTNEQFF. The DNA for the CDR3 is TGTGCCAGCAGTACTAGGGACAGGTCACCAACTAATGAGCAGTTCTTC.